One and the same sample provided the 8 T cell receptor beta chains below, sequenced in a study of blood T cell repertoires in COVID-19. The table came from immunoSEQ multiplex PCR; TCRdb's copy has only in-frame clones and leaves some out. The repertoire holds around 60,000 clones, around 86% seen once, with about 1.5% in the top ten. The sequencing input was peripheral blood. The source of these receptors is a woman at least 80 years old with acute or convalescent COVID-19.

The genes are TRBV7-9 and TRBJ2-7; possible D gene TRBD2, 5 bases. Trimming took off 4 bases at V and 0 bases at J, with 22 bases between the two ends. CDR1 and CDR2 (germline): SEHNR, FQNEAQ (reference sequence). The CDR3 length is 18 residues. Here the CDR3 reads CASSSAWGVAESSYEQYF. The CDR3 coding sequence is TGTGCCAGCAGCTCCGCCTGGGGAGTCGCGGAGAGCTCCTACGAGCAGTACTTC.

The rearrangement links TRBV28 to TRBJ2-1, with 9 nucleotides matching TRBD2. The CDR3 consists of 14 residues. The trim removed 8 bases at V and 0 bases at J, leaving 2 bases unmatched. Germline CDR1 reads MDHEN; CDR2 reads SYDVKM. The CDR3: CASASGNSYNEQFF. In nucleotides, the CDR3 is TGTGCCAGCGCTAGCGGGAACTCCTACAATGAGCAGTTCTTC.

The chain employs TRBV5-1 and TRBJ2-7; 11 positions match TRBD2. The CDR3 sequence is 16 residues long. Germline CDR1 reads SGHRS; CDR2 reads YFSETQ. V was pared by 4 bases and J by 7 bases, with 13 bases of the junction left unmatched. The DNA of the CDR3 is TGCGCCAGCAGCCCGGGGACTAGCGGAGACGTAAGGGAGCAGTACTTC. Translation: CASSPGTSGDVREQYF.

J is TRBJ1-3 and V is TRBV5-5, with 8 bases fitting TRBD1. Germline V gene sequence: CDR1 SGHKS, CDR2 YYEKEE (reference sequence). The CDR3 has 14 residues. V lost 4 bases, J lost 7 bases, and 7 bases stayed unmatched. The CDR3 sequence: CASSPTGEWNTIYF. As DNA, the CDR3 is TGTGCCAGCAGCCCGACAGGGGAATGGAACACCATATATTTT.

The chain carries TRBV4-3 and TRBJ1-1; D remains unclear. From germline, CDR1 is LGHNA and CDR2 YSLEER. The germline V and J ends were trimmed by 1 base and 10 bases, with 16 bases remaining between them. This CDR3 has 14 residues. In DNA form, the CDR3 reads TGCGCCAGCAGCCAAGGCATGGCGGAGGGTCGAGCTTTCTTT. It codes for CASSQGMAEGRAFF.

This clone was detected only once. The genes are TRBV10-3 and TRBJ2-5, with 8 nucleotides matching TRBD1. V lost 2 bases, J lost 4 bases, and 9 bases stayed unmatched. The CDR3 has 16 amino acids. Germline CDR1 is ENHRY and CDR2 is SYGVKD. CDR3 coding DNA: TGTGCCATCAGTGAGAGTCTGGACAGGGTACGAGAGACCCAGTACTTC. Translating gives CAISESLDRVRETQYF.

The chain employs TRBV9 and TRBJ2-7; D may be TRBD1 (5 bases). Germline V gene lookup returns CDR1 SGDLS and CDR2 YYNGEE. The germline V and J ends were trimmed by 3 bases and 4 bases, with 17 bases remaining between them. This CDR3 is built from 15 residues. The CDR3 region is CASSDLAGKDYEQYF. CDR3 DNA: TGTGCCAGCAGCGACTTGGCAGGGAAGGATTACGAGCAGTACTTC.

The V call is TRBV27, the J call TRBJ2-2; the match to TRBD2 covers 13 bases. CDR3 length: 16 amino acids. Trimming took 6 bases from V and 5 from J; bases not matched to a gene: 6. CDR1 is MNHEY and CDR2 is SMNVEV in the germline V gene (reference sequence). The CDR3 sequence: CASSTLAGGTTGELFF. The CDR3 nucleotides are TGTGCCAGCAGCACACTAGCGGGAGGGACTACCGGGGAGCTGTTTTTT.